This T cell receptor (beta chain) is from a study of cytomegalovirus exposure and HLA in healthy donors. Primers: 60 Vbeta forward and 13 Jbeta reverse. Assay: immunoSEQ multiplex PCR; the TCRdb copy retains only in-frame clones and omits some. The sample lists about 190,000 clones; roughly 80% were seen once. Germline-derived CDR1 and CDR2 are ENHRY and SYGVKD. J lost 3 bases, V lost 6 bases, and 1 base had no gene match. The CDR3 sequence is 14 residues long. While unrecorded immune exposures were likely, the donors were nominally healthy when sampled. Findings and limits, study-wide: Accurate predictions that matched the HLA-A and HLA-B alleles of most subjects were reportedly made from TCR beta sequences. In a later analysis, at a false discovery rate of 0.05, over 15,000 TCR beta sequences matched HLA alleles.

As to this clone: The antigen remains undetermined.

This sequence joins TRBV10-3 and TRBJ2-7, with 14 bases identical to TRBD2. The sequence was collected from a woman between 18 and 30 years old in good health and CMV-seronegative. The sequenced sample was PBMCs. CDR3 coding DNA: TGTGCCATCAGGGGGACTAGCGGGAGCTACGAGCAGTACTTC. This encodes CAIRGTSGSYEQYF.